The 13 T cell receptor beta chains reported below all come from one sample, sequenced in a study of beta chain features in type 1 diabetes. Since all of the isolated RNA was reverse transcribed, expressed TCRB transcripts were what got sequenced. The repertoire was sequenced with immunoSEQ multiplex PCR; TCRdb's copy has only in-frame clones and lacks some. The repertoire holds a few hundred thousand clones, with around 10% as singletons. These receptors are not linked to any known antigen. Study-level findings and limits: People with Type 1 diabetes carried modestly yet significantly shorter TCRB CDR3s in all four CD4+ subsets.

Sequenced material: central memory CD4+ T cells from blood. The origin of the receptors is a man under 40 with type 1 diabetes.

This clone was counted only a few times. The chain employs TRBV29-1 and TRBJ1-4; D not resolved. The CDR3 consists of 13 residues. With 3 bases removed from V and 8 bases from J, the gap between germline ends came to 13 bases. The germline gives CDR1 SQVTM, CDR2 ANQGSEA. This CDR3 is CSVDSGTREKLFF. CDR3 DNA: TGCAGCGTTGATTCGGGCACAAGGGAAAAACTGTTTTTT.

The gene calls are TRBV18 and TRBJ2-7; 8 nucleotides agree with TRBD1. The ends lost 8 bases at V and 4 bases at J; junction bases unmatched: 4. Germline CDR1 KGHSH, CDR2 LQKENI. CDR3 length: 12 residues. For the CDR3, the DNA is TGTGCCAGCGGACAGGGTAGGTACGAGCAGTACTTC. It encodes CASGQGRYEQYF.

This clone is labeled as medium-sized. The chain has TRBV7-9 and TRBJ2-5, with 10 bases identical to TRBD2. Germline CDR1 reads SEHNR; CDR2 reads FQNEAQ (reference sequence). This CDR3 has 17 amino acids. Trimming cost V 4 bases and J 5 bases; bases outside gene matches: 13. In DNA form, the CDR3 reads TGTGCCAGCAGCTCTAGGACTAGCGGACCCTCCCCCGAGACCCAGTACTTC. As protein: CASSSRTSGPSPETQYF.

This clone was counted at least ten times. The chain recombines TRBV11-1 with TRBJ2-6; D perhaps matches TRBD2 (5 bases). CDR1 and CDR2 (germline): SGHAT, FQDESV (reference sequence). This CDR3 comprises 15 residues. The V end lost 5 bases, the J end lost 2 bases, and 10 bases lay between the germline ends. The CDR3 region is CASSPRGTGANVLTF. The CDR3 nucleotides read TGTGCCAGCAGCCCCCGGGGAACTGGGGCCAACGTCCTGACTTTC. Variable domain in full (rest from reference TRBV11-1 and TRBJ2-6): EAEVAQSPRYKITEKSQAVAFWCDPISGHATLYWYRQILGQGPELLVQFQDESVVDDSQLPKDRFSAERLKGVDSTLKIQPAELGDSAMYLCASSPRGTGANVLTFGAGSRLTVL.

CDR3 nucleotides: TGTGCCAGCAGCTTCCGGGGCGAGACCCAGTACTTC. This encodes CASSFRGETQYF. The rearrangement joins TRBV7-9 to TRBJ2-5; D tentatively fits TRBD1 or TRBD2 (5 bases each). This CDR3 has 12 amino acids. The V and J ends lost 3 bases and 5 bases respectively, with 7 bases between them. Germline V CDR1 and CDR2: SEHNR, FQNEAQ (reference sequence).

This chain connects TRBV27 to TRBJ2-1, with D possibly matching TRBD2 (5 bases). This CDR3 spans 14 amino acids. The ends were cut back, 4 bases at V and 8 bases at J, with 15 bases in the middle. Per the germline V gene, CDR1 is MNHEY and CDR2 is SMNVEV (reference sequence). The chain's CDR3 is CASSYERGFHEQFF. The CDR3 DNA is TGTGCCAGCAGTTATGAGAGAGGGTTCCATGAGCAGTTCTTC.

V usage is TRBV7-3 and J usage is TRBJ1-1; D is undetermined. The CDR3 runs to 15 residues. Between the trimmed V and J ends, which lost 4 bases and 4 bases, there was a span of 16 bases. Germline V CDR1 and CDR2: SGHTA, FQGTGA. The CDR3 is CASSSQGGMRTEAFF. CDR3 bases: TGTGCCAGCAGCTCACAAGGAGGTATGCGCACTGAAGCTTTCTTT.

This clone was seen a few times. The CDR3 DNA reads as TGCAGCGTTCGGGGGTCGCTCTCTGGAAACACCATATATTTT. This encodes CSVRGSLSGNTIYF. The chain is built from TRBV29-1 and TRBJ1-3, with D possibly TRBD1 on 5 matching bases. V was cut by 5 bases and J by 0 bases, with 11 bases left in between. Germline V lookup: CDR1 SQVTM, CDR2 ANQGSEA. The CDR3 covers 14 residues.

The V gene is TRBV5-1, the J gene TRBJ1-1, with 7 positions matching TRBD1. V shed 3 bases and J 5 bases; nucleotides not matched to a gene: 10. The germline CDR1 and CDR2 sequences are SGHRS and YFSETQ. The CDR3 runs 15 residues. The CDR3 nucleotides read TGCGCCAGCAGCTCGCGACCGGGACAGAGTACTGAAGCTTTCTTT. Translation gives CASSSRPGQSTEAFF. Together with reference TRBV5-1 and TRBJ1-1, the CDR3 gives the full variable domain: KAGVTQTPRYLIKTRGQQVTLSCSPISGHRSVSWYQQTPGQGLQFLFEYFSETQRNKGNFPGRFSGRQFSNSRSEMNVSTLELGDSALYLCASSSRPGQSTEAFFGQGTRLTVV.

The chain combines TRBV7-2 with TRBJ2-1; D remains unclear. Looked up from germline, CDR1 is SGHTA and CDR2 is FQGNSA. V gave up 9 bases and J gave up 6 bases, with 15 bases separating them. This CDR3 contains 13 residues. The CDR3: CASTKSAGNEQFF. The CDR3 nucleotides are TGTGCCAGTACCAAATCGGCAGGCAATGAGCAGTTCTTC. The entire variable domain, with the rest obtained from reference TRBV7-2 and TRBJ2-1, is as follows: GAGVSQSPSNKVTEKGKDVELRCDPISGHTALYWYRQSLGQGLEFLIYFQGNSAPDKSGLPSDRFSAERTGGSVSTLTIQRTQQEDSAVYLCASTKSAGNEQFFGPGTRLTVL.

This clone was counted ten times or more. V usage is TRBV7-9 and J usage is TRBJ1-4; 9 bases align to TRBD1. The CDR3 has 15 amino acids. Germline-derived CDR1 and CDR2 are SEHNR and FQNEAQ (reference sequence). Losses at the gene ends were 3 bases for V and 7 bases for J; bases not matched to a gene: 6. The CDR3 DNA reads as TGTGCCAGCAGCTTCGGGACAGGGAACGGTGAAAAACTGTTTTTT. Translated: CASSFGTGNGEKLFF.

This clone was counted only a few times. The genes are TRBV5-8 and TRBJ1-3; a possible D gene is TRBD1 (5 bases). Per the germline V gene, CDR1 is SGHTS and CDR2 is YDEGEE. Deletions cut 0 bases from V and 2 bases from J, with 9 bases between. CDR3 length: 15 residues. In DNA, the CDR3 is TGTGCCAGCAGCTTGGGGGGGTACGCTGGAAACACCATATATTTT. Its protein product is CASSLGGYAGNTIYF. Using reference TRBV5-8 and TRBJ1-3 for the parts outside the CDR3, the full variable domain is EAGVTQSPTHLIKTRGQQATLRCSPISGHTSVYWYQQALGLGLQFLLWYDEGEERNRGNFPPRFSGRQFPNYSSELNVNALELEDSALYLCASSLGGYAGNTIYFGEGSWLTVV.

The gene calls are TRBV7-2 and TRBJ2-7; D is perhaps TRBD2 (5 bases). Trimming removed 4 bases from V and 0 bases from J, with 13 bases in between. Germline V lookup: CDR1 SGHTA, CDR2 FQGNSA. The CDR3 is 15 amino acids. The chain's CDR3 is CASSSYLRGSYEQYF. CDR3 coding DNA: TGTGCCAGCAGCTCCTATTTACGGGGCTCCTACGAGCAGTACTTC.